Listed here are 6 T cell receptor beta chains from one sample, sequenced in a study of blood T cells in healthy people across ages. Combining a sample-barcoded 5' primer with a J-beta primer mix, a second PCR ran for roughly 7 to 12 cycles. Via MiXCR, TCRdb re-called the 5' RACE reads, giving one row per CDR3 protein. Of about 1.6 million distinct CDR3 sequences in the sample, roughly 32% are singletons; the top ten hold 10% to 12%. Sequenced sample: blood. These receptors were collected from a woman younger than 45 in good health.

In its sample, this clonotype was seen once. This rearrangement joins TRBV4-1 to TRBJ1-4; D might be TRBD1 (5 bases). Trimming pared 1 base from V and 4 bases from J, leaving 10 bases between. CDR1 and CDR2 (germline): MGHRA, YSYEKL. This CDR3 is built from 15 residues. In DNA form, the CDR3 reads TGCGCCAGCAGCCAAGGGTGGGGGAATAATGAAAAACTGTTTTTT. Translated, it gives CASSQGWGNNEKLFF.

The table lists this clonotype with a few counts. V usage is TRBV20-1 and J usage is TRBJ1-4, with D perhaps TRBD1 (5 bases). V gave up 0 bases and J gave up 4 bases, with 12 bases separating them. The V gene's germline CDR1 is DFQATT and CDR2 SNEGSKA (reference sequence). The CDR3 loop spans 15 amino acids. CDR3 protein: CSARDPRQGNEKLFF. The CDR3 DNA is TGCAGTGCTAGAGATCCGCGGCAGGGTAATGAAAAACTGTTTTTT.

The chain has TRBV4-1 and TRBJ2-3; TRBD2 aligns across 9 bases. In germline, CDR1 is MGHRA, CDR2 YSYEKL. The J segment lost 4 bases and the V segment lost 1 base, leaving 9 bases of the junction unmatched. The CDR3 runs to 17 residues. This CDR3 reads CASSQGISGSGADTQYF. CDR3 in DNA: TGCGCCAGCAGCCAAGGAATTAGCGGGAGTGGCGCAGATACGCAGTATTTT.

A word on this clonotype: A junction boundary mismatches the germline segment, possibly from a read error. The genes are TRBV12-3 or TRBV12-4 and TRBJ2-3, with D possibly TRBD2 on 6 matching bases. This CDR3 spans 15 amino acids. The DNA for the CDR3 is TGTGCCCGCAGCTCCCGAGTGGGAGGCATTGATACGCAGTATTTT. Translation gives CARSSRVGGIDTQYF.

There are many counts of this clonotype. This sequence joins TRBV7-2 and TRBJ2-1, with 10 bases that match TRBD2. Losses at the gene ends were 4 bases for V and 4 bases for J; bases not matched to a gene: 7. The germline gives CDR1 SGHTA, CDR2 FQGNSA. The CDR3 runs to 16 residues. The CDR3, as DNA: TGTGCCAGCAGCTCCCCTCTAGCGGGGGTATACAATGAGCAGTTCTTC. Amino acid sequence: CASSSPLAGVYNEQFF.

This chain joins TRBV12-3 or TRBV12-4 and TRBJ2-7, with 10 bases aligning to TRBD2. V dropped 6 bases and J dropped 6; count of bases not matched to a gene: 8. This CDR3 contains 14 residues. This CDR3 is CASRFLAGESEQYF. The CDR3 DNA is TGTGCCAGCAGATTTCTAGCGGGGGAAAGCGAGCAGTACTTC.